Sequencing of this T cell receptor beta chain was carried out in a study of blood T cell repertoires in COVID-19. Trimming took off 1 base at V and 4 bases at J, with 13 bases between the two ends. Germline loops: CDR1 MNHEY, CDR2 SMNVEV (reference sequence). This CDR3 has 16 amino acids. As originally analysed: Nucleated cell counts were estimated from reference gene primer amplification. Method: immunoSEQ multiplex PCR; TCRdb's copy keeps in-frame clones and lacks some. V and J calls and clone size are as listed in that table; D and trimming were resolved from the DNA. In the table there are about 280,000 clones, roughly 88% of which are singletons.

The chain employs TRBV27 and TRBJ2-2; D possibly corresponds to TRBD2 (5 bases). The sequenced material came from peripheral blood. The TCR was taken from a man aged 18 to 29 with active or convalescent COVID-19. The CDR3 spells CASSLFFGETTGELFF. CDR3 bases: TGTGCCAGCAGTTTATTCTTCGGGGAAACCACCGGGGAGCTGTTTTTT.